This T cell receptor beta chain is drawn from a study of neoadjuvant anti-PD-1 for oral cavity cancer. Time point given: after neoadjuvant nivolumab, at surgical resection. Germline lookup yields CDR1 SQVTM and CDR2 ANQGSEA. The CDR3 has 13 amino acids. Trimming cost V 6 bases and J 3 bases, with 15 bases left between them. To note about this clone: Its specificity is not known.

Profiled with immunoSEQ multiplex PCR; TCRdb holds only in-frame clones, not every one. The sample carries about 14,000 clones, roughly 74% recorded once. Study results and caveats: After neoadjuvant nivolumab, PBMC T cell clonality was significantly higher in non-responders than responders.

This TCR was recovered from a person aged 35 to 85 with oral cavity squamous cell carcinoma. The input for sequencing was PBMCs, taken after nivolumab (anti-PD-1) treatment. The chain carries TRBV29-1 and TRBJ2-7; D is perhaps TRBD1 (7 bases). For the CDR3, the DNA is TGCAGCGTCCAACCAGGGGGGAACTACGAGCAGTACTTC. It codes for CSVQPGGNYEQYF.